This paragraph reports one T cell receptor (beta chain). Antigen: not known. This sample was included in a study of long-term antiretroviral therapy in people with HIV. Study-wide findings and caveats: Diversity went up after ART and still fell short of transplant donor controls.

CDR1 KGHSH and CDR2 LQKENI come from the germline V gene. This CDR3 spans 13 amino acids. V was pared by 3 bases and J by 5 bases, with 10 bases between. Survey-level immunoSEQ v3.0 assays were run. Sequencing efforts were directed toward about 40,000-50,000 T-cell genomes per sample. Clones were sequenced by immunoSEQ multiplex PCR, and TCRdb holds only the in-frame ones, with some missing. The sample lists about 26,000 clones; 70% to 90% were seen once. The source of this sequence is a man in his forties with HIV. The chain uses TRBV18 and TRBJ1-1; no definite D call. The source was unsorted PBMCs, collected about 5 years after starting antiretroviral therapy. The CDR3 sequence is CASSPPIRTEAFF. The CDR3 DNA is TGTGCCAGCTCACCCCCCATTAGGACTGAAGCTTTCTTT.